The 26 T cell receptor beta chains in this list originate from one sample, sequenced in a study of spatial heterogeneity in lung cancer (dated by TCRdb to the late 2010s). Results and caveats for the whole study, not just this receptor: The tumor nonsynonymous mutation count correlated with the number of expanded intratumoral alpha and beta TCRs.

In light of the paper, this sample's time point label describes: sample taken at primary tumor resection. What these receptors recognize is not known. Library construction relied on 5' RACE. TCRdb shows the sequencer as NextSeq 500. In TCRdb, the public reads were trimmed at Q25 with fastp and aligned with MiXCR, with productive beta chains retained. Rows merge per CDR3 protein into single entries with the most common DNA and genes. The sample yields around 18,000 distinct CDR3 sequences; approximately 9.5% were counted once. The top ten clonotypes cover roughly 20% of the sample. The material sequenced was lung tumor tissue, taken at surgery. The source of these receptors is a female donor with early-stage non-small cell lung cancer.

In this sample, this clonotype turned up many times. Since it is a stray read in a library aimed at alpha chains, this beta chain has a size that is not meaningful. The V gene is TRBV6-2 or TRBV6-3, the J gene TRBJ2-2; 10 nucleotides match TRBD1. Per germline, CDR1 MNHEY and CDR2 SVGEGT. The CDR3 runs to 16 residues. The junction had 3 bases not matched to a gene; V was cut back by 1 base and J by 4 bases. Here the CDR3 reads CASSYFGTGVTGELFF. CDR3 coding DNA: TGTGCCAGCAGTTACTTCGGGACAGGGGTCACCGGGGAGCTGTTTTTT.

This clonotype has just a few counts. Little can be read into the size of this beta chain, an off-target read in a library designed for alpha chains. The chain is built from TRBV28 and TRBJ1-6; maybe TRBD1 (6 bases). Germline V gene sequence: CDR1 MDHEN, CDR2 SYDVKM. The CDR3 extends over 17 amino acids. V lost 5 bases, J lost 1 base, and 15 bases lay in between. The CDR3 loop is CASSLPIQGSYNSPLHF. CDR3 bases: TGTGCCAGCAGTCTCCCAATCCAGGGGTCCTATAATTCACCCCTCCACTTT.

Points on this clonotype: This beta chain represents an off-target read in a library built for alpha chains; its size is of limited meaning. Written as DNA, the CDR3 is TGCAGTGCTAGTGAAATCACTTTGAGCACTGAAGCTTTCTTT. Amino acid sequence: CSASEITLSTEAFF. The rearrangement links TRBV20-1 to TRBJ1-1, with no clear D. This CDR3 spans 14 amino acids. Germline CDR1 reads DFQATT; CDR2 reads SNEGSKA (reference sequence). V was trimmed by 3 bases and J by 4 bases, leaving 15 bases between them.

Note on this clonotype: A library made for alpha chains picked up this beta chain off target, so its size means little. This chain joins TRBV12-3 or TRBV12-4 and TRBJ1-1; 9 bases match TRBD1. This CDR3 has 17 amino acids. J gave up 0 bases and V 5 bases, and 10 bases lay outside the gene matches. DNA for the CDR3: TGTGCCAGCAGTCTTAAAGGGACAGGGACGATGAACACTGAAGCTTTCTTT. It translates to CASSLKGTGTMNTEAFF.

In its sample, this clonotype was seen many times. Because the library targeted alpha chains, this beta chain is an off-target read whose size means little. The J gene is TRBJ1-1, the V gene TRBV6-2 or TRBV6-3, with 8 positions matching TRBD1. J gave up 8 bases and V 6 bases, and 11 bases lay outside the gene matches. The CDR3 runs 14 residues. Germline CDR1 and CDR2: MNHEY and SVGEGT. The CDR3 DNA follows: TGTGCCAGCAGGGGGACAGGACAGTTCGAAGAAGCTTTCTTT. Protein: CASRGTGQFEEAFF.

In its sample, this clonotype was seen many times. This beta chain turned up in a library designed for alpha chains; as an off-target read, its abundance says little. The gene calls are TRBV19 and TRBJ1-2; D is unclear. In germline, CDR1 is LNHDA, CDR2 SQIVND (reference sequence). CDR3 length: 14 residues. The V end was cut by 6 bases, the J end by 1 base, with 12 bases between. DNA for the CDR3: TGTGCCAGTAGCTCGCTGGGAGTTAACTATGGCTACACCTTC. It translates to CASSSLGVNYGYTF.

This clonotype is medium-sized (0.01 to 0.1%) within its sample. Little can be read into the size of this beta chain, an off-target read in a library designed for alpha chains. The chain joins TRBV12-3 or TRBV12-4 to TRBJ1-4, with 9 positions matching TRBD1. The CDR3 runs 14 residues. Trimming took 6 bases from V and 8 from J; bases not matched to a gene: 7. The CDR3 region is CASRAQGAGEKLFF. CDR3 bases: TGTGCCAGCAGGGCACAGGGGGCGGGAGAAAAACTGTTTTTT.

There are a few counts of this clonotype. This beta chain slipped into a library made for alpha chains as a stray read, so its size is not meaningful. This chain uses TRBV7-7 with TRBJ2-5; 8 bases align to TRBD2. Losses at the gene ends were 7 bases for V and 5 bases for J; bases not matched to a gene: 6. This CDR3 has 13 residues. The germline V gene has CDR1 SSHAT and CDR2 FNYEAQ (reference sequence). CDR3 sequence reads: CASMRGVGETQYF. In nucleotides, the CDR3 is TGTGCCAGCATGCGGGGGGTAGGGGAGACCCAGTACTTC. The variable domain in full, completed from reference TRBV7-7 and TRBJ2-5, reads GAGVSQSPRYKVTKRGQDVTLRCDPISSHATLYWYQQALGQGPEFLTYFNYEAQPDKSGLPSDRFSAERPEGSISTLTIQRTEQRDSAMYRCASMRGVGETQYFGPGTRLLVL.

This clonotype was recorded a few times. The library was built for alpha chains, so this beta chain is an off-target read and its size means little. V is TRBV5-6 and J is TRBJ2-5; TRBD2 aligns across 8 bases. Germline lookup yields CDR1 SGHDT and CDR2 YYEEEE. V dropped 1 base and J dropped 3; count of bases not matched to a gene: 11. CDR3 length: 17 residues. The CDR3 nucleotides are TGTGCCAGCAGCTTGCCAGTAGCGGGGATTCAGAAAGAGACCCAGTACTTC. Translated: CASSLPVAGIQKETQYF.

This clonotype appeared many times. This beta chain turned up in a library designed for alpha chains; as an off-target read, its abundance says little. This sequence joins TRBV5-1 and TRBJ1-6; no reliable D call. The CDR3 covers 13 residues. CDR1 is SGHRS, CDR2 YFSETQ, per germline. The germline V and J ends were trimmed by 4 bases and 10 bases, with 12 bases remaining between them. The CDR3, as DNA: TGCGCCAGCAGCGAGGAGTCGGAGTCACCCCTCCACTTT. Protein: CASSEESESPLHF.

At least ten counts were recorded for this clonotype. The library was prepared for alpha chains; this beta chain is a stray read, so its frequency means little. The chain joins TRBV6-5 to TRBJ2-7; tentatively, D is TRBD2 (5 bases). Trimming removed 6 bases at V and 3 bases at J, with 27 bases between. CDR1 and CDR2 from the germline V gene are MNHEY and SVGAGI. The CDR3 is made up of 18 amino acids. For the CDR3, the DNA is TGTGCCAGCAGACACTCGTCCAGTCCGACGGAGGCCTTCTACGAGCAGTACTTC. This sequence encodes CASRHSSSPTEAFYEQYF.

This clonotype was recorded many times. This beta chain is an unintended read in a library built for alpha chains; its size means little. The chain recombines TRBV7-2 with TRBJ1-1; TRBD1 might be the D (5 bases). The CDR3 is 14 residues long. V lost 2 bases and J 3 bases, leaving 10 bases between the germline ends. From germline, CDR1 is SGHTA and CDR2 FQGNSA. CDR3 nucleotide sequence: TGTGCCAGCAGCTTATCTATACAGGACACTGAAGCTTTCTTT. Translating it yields CASSLSIQDTEAFF.

At least ten counts were recorded for this clonotype. This beta chain is an unintended read in a library built for alpha chains; its size means little. V gene TRBV27 combines with J gene TRBJ2-7; 10 positions match TRBD1. V shed 3 bases, J shed 5 bases, and the junction held 7 bases outside the gene matches. CDR1 is MNHEY and CDR2 is SMNVEV in the germline V gene (reference sequence). This CDR3 spans 15 amino acids. Here the CDR3 reads CASSLAGTGVDEQYF. DNA for the CDR3: TGTGCCAGCAGTTTGGCCGGGACAGGGGTTGACGAGCAGTACTTC.

As regards this clonotype: This beta chain was picked up by a library intended for alpha chains and is off target, so its count carries little meaning. The gene calls are TRBV7-2 and TRBJ2-1, with 7 bases aligning to TRBD2. Germline V CDR1 and CDR2: SGHTA, FQGNSA. The CDR3 spans 15 residues. V was pared by 0 bases and J by 3 bases, with 2 bases of the junction left unmatched. CDR3 region: CASSLAGGVYNEQFF. CDR3 in DNA: TGTGCCAGCAGCTTAGCGGGGGGGGTCTACAATGAGCAGTTCTTC.

Comments on this clonotype: This beta chain is an off-target read within a library intended for alpha chains, so its frequency means little. The chain combines TRBV20-1 with TRBJ2-7; 9 bases fit TRBD2. Germline CDR1 is DFQATT and CDR2 is SNEGSKA (reference sequence). Trimming removed 0 bases from V and 3 bases from J; junction bases left unmatched: 6. The CDR3 sequence is 15 residues long. The CDR3 loop is CSARDPKRGDYEQYF. CDR3 DNA sequence: TGCAGTGCTAGAGATCCCAAGCGGGGGGACTACGAGCAGTACTTC.

With regard to this clonotype: This beta chain is an off-target read within a library intended for alpha chains, so its frequency means little. The chain couples TRBV18 to TRBJ1-5; D may be TRBD1 (6 bases). The V end was cut by 6 bases, the J end by 5 bases, with 11 bases between. The CDR3 is made up of 13 amino acids. Germline CDR1 reads KGHSH; CDR2 reads LQKENI. CDR3 loop: CASSPYRDQPQHF. The CDR3 bases are TGTGCCAGCTCCCCTTACAGGGATCAGCCCCAGCATTTT.

This clonotype turned up a few times. This beta chain is an off-target read within a library intended for alpha chains, so its frequency means little. V gene TRBV2 combines with J gene TRBJ1-5; a weak D match, TRBD1 (6 bases). Germline loops: CDR1 SNHLY, CDR2 FYNNEI. Trimming shortened V by 8 bases and J by 5 bases, and 10 bases separated the two germline ends. CDR3 length equals 12 residues. DNA of the CDR3: TGTGCCAGCGCTCAGGGGTATCAGCCCCAGCATTTT. Its translation is CASAQGYQPQHF.

In its sample, this clonotype was seen many times. A library made for alpha chains picked up this beta chain off target, so its size means little. This sequence joins TRBV24-1 and TRBJ1-1; D call uncertain. The CDR3 extends over 15 amino acids. The germline gives CDR1 KGHDR, CDR2 SFDVKD. V gave up 6 bases and J gave up 1 base, with 14 bases separating them. This chain's CDR3 is CATSKGPTGNTEAFF. CDR3 coding DNA: TGTGCCACCAGTAAAGGACCGACGGGGAACACTGAAGCTTTCTTT.

On this clonotype: Within a library made for alpha chains, this beta chain is off target, and its count is uninformative. This chain connects TRBV9 to TRBJ1-1; D possibly corresponds to TRBD1 (6 bases). Germline assignment: CDR1 SGDLS and CDR2 YYNGEE. V was cut by 3 bases and J by 0 bases, with 12 bases left in between. The CDR3 sequence is 15 residues long. CDR3 sequence: CASSDLQGMNTEAFF. The CDR3 region has the DNA TGTGCCAGCAGCGATCTACAGGGCATGAACACTGAAGCTTTCTTT. Complete variable domain (other parts from reference TRBV9 and TRBJ1-1): DSGVTQTPKHLITATGQRVTLRCSPRSGDLSVYWYQQSLDQGLQFLIQYYNGEERAKGNILERFSAQQFPDLHSELNLSSLELGDSALYFCASSDLQGMNTEAFFGQGTRLTVV.

This clonotype was detected only a few times. Found in a library prepared for alpha chains, this beta chain is an off-target read, and its abundance has little meaning. This chain uses TRBV7-2 with TRBJ2-3, with 8 bases matching TRBD1. The V and J ends lost 5 bases and 2 bases, in that order; junction bases with no gene match: 6. This CDR3 contains 15 residues. Germline assignment: CDR1 SGHTA and CDR2 FQGNSA. The CDR3 protein is CASSLGQGATDTQYF. CDR3 nucleotide sequence: TGTGCCAGCAGCCTAGGGCAGGGGGCCACAGATACGCAGTATTTT.

This clonotype was recorded a few times. Within a library made for alpha chains, this beta chain is off target, and its count is uninformative. The V and J genes are TRBV18 and TRBJ2-7; TRBD1 is a possible D gene (5 bases). Trimming left V 0 bases short and J 3 bases short, with 18 bases between. Looked up from germline, CDR1 is KGHSH and CDR2 is LQKENI. This CDR3 has 17 residues. The CDR3 DNA sequence: TGTGCCAGCTCACCACCGGGTTTCGCAGGGCCCTACTACGAGCAGTACTTC. It codes for CASSPPGFAGPYYEQYF. The full variable domain, in which reference TRBV18 and TRBJ2-7 provide the parts outside the CDR3, is NAGVMQNPRHLVRRRGQEARLRCSPMKGHSHVYWYRQLPEEGLKFMVYLQKENIIDESGMPKERFSAEFPKEGPSILRIQQVVRGDSAAYFCASSPPGFAGPYYEQYFGPGTRLTVT.

A few counts support this clonotype. This beta chain is a stray read from a library made for alpha chains; its abundance is not meaningful. This sequence joins TRBV6-6 and TRBJ2-1; the D gene is possibly TRBD2 (7 bases). Per the germline V gene, CDR1 is MNHNY and CDR2 is SVGAGI (reference sequence). V was shortened by 2 bases and J by 7 bases, with 18 bases between the two germline ends. This CDR3 is built from 16 residues. The chain's CDR3 is CASSYPSGDTKNEQFF. CDR3 DNA sequence: TGTGCCAGCAGTTACCCCAGCGGGGACACAAAGAATGAGCAGTTCTTC.

Points on this clonotype: This beta chain slipped into a library made for alpha chains as a stray read, so its size is not meaningful. J is TRBJ2-6 and V is TRBV27, with D possibly matching TRBD1 (6 bases). The CDR3 covers 19 residues. Looked up from germline, CDR1 is MNHEY and CDR2 is SMNVEV (reference sequence). The V gene lost 4 bases and the J gene lost 0 bases, with 19 bases spanning the gap. This CDR3 is CASSSPTGFGSSGANVLTF. The DNA for the CDR3 is TGTGCCAGCAGTTCCCCCACAGGGTTTGGAAGCTCTGGGGCCAACGTCCTGACTTTC.

On this clonotype: An end of the junction does not agree with germline; a read error may underlie this. This beta chain is an unintended read in a library built for alpha chains; its size means little. The chain joins TRBV11-2 to TRBJ2-1; no clear D gene. Germline V gene lookup returns CDR1 SGHAT and CDR2 FQNNGV. CDR3 length: 14 amino acids. The CDR3 loop is CASSASGYYNEQLF. CDR3 coding DNA: TGTGCCAGCAGCGCGTCCGGATACTACAATGAGCAGTTATTC.

This clonotype was counted between two and nine times. This beta chain is a stray read from a library made for alpha chains; its abundance is not meaningful. This rearrangement joins TRBV14 to TRBJ2-5, with D possibly matching TRBD2 (5 bases). CDR1 is SGHDN and CDR2 is FVKESK in the germline V gene. The CDR3 is made up of 16 amino acids. V shed 2 bases and J shed 4 bases, with 17 bases lying between them. The DNA of the CDR3 is TGTGCCAGCAGCCAACTACCGGGATACAAAGGAGAGACCCAGTACTTC. Amino acid sequence: CASSQLPGYKGETQYF.

At least ten counts were recorded for this clonotype. Because this beta chain is a stray read in a library intended to capture alpha chains, its abundance should not be given much weight. The rearrangement uses TRBV20-1 and TRBJ2-7, with D tentatively TRBD1 or TRBD2 (6 bases each). Germline V gene lookup returns CDR1 DFQATT and CDR2 SNEGSKA (reference sequence). The length of the CDR3 is 15 residues. The V end lost 1 base, the J end lost 6 bases, and 19 bases lay between the germline ends. CDR3 bases: TGCAGTGCTAGAGGGCCCACGGGGGCTGTCCCCGAGCAGTACTTC. Translation: CSARGPTGAVPEQYF.